This T cell receptor beta chain was sequenced in a study of blood T cell repertoires in COVID-19. This clone showed up just a few times. The germline CDR1 and CDR2 sequences are SGHAT and FQNNGV. This CDR3 has 13 amino acids. Trimming left V 0 bases short and J 19 bases short, with 16 bases between. Sequencing was performed with immunoSEQ multiplex PCR; in TCRdb, only in-frame clones are kept and a portion is missing. The data show some 100,000 clones, approximately 90% seen once. The specimen was peripheral blood. The sequence was collected from a man between 60 and 70 years old with acute or convalescent COVID-19. The rearrangement joins TRBV11-2 to TRBJ1-6; perhaps TRBD1 as D (5 bases). The CDR3 loop is CASSLDGVQAQHF. CDR3 nucleotide sequence: TGTGCCAGCAGCTTAGATGGGGTACAGGCCCAGCACTTT. The variable domain in full, with the rest retrieved from reference TRBV11-2 and TRBJ1-6, is EAGVAQSPRYKIIEKRQSVAFWCNPISGHATLYWYQQILGQGPKLLIQFQNNGVVDDSQLPKDRFSAERLKGVDSTLKIQPAKLEDSAVYLCASSLDGVQAQHFGNGTRLTVT.